The clone carrying this T cell receptor (beta chain) was observed a handful of times. Its matching antigen is unknown. TCRdb re-called the 5' RACE reads with MiXCR, one entry per CDR3 protein. Of 250,000 to 300,000 distinct CDR3 sequences listed, 15% to 20% are singletons. The J segment lost 4 bases and the V segment lost 4 bases, leaving 17 bases of the junction unmatched. CDR1 and CDR2 (germline): DFQATT, SNEGSKA (reference sequence). The CDR3 consists of 17 residues. This sample is part of a study of T-cell memory formation after mild COVID-19. Study details: TCR clusters were mostly donor specific.

Study findings and constraints: The main location of contracting CD4+ clones was CM and EM, and that of contracting CD8+ clones was EMRA. Balance between CD4 and CD8 was seen in clones contracting day 15 to 85, and a CD4+ lean was seen in later expanders.

The chain combines TRBV20-1 with TRBJ2-3; 7 bases are shared with TRBD1. The sequenced sample was PBMCs or a T cell subset sorted from them (not recorded which). This receptor was taken from a man aged 18-30 years who had mild COVID-19 (a few samples of this study predate the infection). Cell type and time point are not known. The DNA for the CDR3 is TGCAGTGCTACGTACGAGGGGGCCCCGGCAAGAGCAGATACGCAGTATTTT. It translates to CSATYEGAPARADTQYF.